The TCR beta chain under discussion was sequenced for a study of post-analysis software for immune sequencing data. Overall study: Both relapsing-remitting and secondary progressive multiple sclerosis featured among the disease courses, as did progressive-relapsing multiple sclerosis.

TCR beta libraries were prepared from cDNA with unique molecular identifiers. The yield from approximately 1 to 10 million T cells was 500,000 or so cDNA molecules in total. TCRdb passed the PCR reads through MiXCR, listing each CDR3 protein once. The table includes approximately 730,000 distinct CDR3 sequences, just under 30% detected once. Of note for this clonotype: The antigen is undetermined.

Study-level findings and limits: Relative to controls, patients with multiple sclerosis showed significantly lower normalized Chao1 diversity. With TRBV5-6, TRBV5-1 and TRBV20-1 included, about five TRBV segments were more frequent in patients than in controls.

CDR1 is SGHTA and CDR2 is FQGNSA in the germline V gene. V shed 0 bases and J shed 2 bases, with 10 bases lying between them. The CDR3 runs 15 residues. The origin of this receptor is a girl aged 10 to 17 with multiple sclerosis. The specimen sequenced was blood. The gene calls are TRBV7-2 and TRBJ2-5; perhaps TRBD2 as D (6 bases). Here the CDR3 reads CASSLARGKQETQYF. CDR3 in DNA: TGTGCCAGCAGCTTAGCACGGGGGAAACAAGAGACCCAGTACTTC.